This T cell receptor (beta chain) was captured in a study of graft-versus-host responses after intestinal transplantation. The CDR3 spans 15 residues. The V end was cut by 6 bases, the J end by 0 bases, with 14 bases between. Germline CDR1 LNHDA, CDR2 SQIVND (reference sequence). Assay used: immunoSEQ multiplex PCR; TCRdb lists only in-frame clones, some missing. Here the sample spans under 6,000 clones, 25% to 30% being singletons. Co-plating was performed using approximately 200,000 CFSE-labeled responder cells and approximately 200,000 irradiated, violet-dye-labeled stimulator cells. Responder CD3+CD4+ and CD3+CD8+ cells that were proliferating and CFSE-low were sorted after the reaction.

The sequences come from alloreactive CD8+ T cells from a mixed lymphocyte reaction culture, collected before transplantation. Subset reported: CFSE-low proliferating T cells sorted from approximately 6-day pre-transplant mixed lymphocyte reaction (GvH or HvG direction). This chain links TRBV19 with TRBJ1-2; D unresolved. This clonotype was sampled from a human patient who was an organ donor for intestinal transplantation. The CDR3, as DNA: TGTGCCAGTAGCCCCGTTGGCGGAGCTAACTATGGCTACACCTTC. This translates into CASSPVGGANYGYTF.